Listed below are T cell receptor beta chains from one sample, sequenced in a study of cytomegalovirus exposure and HLA in healthy donors. Measured with immunoSEQ multiplex PCR; TCRdb has only the in-frame clones, and not every one. The sample has tens of thousands of clones, over 60% seen once. Material: PBMCs. The receptors were sampled from a male donor in good health and CMV-seronegative. The conserved cysteine and the conserved F or W are not part of the CDR3 here. Fields, in order: J gene, V gene, CDR3 protein.

j_call: TRBJ2-1
v_call: TRBV29-1
cdr3_aa: SVEVGLAAFYNEQF

j_call: TRBJ2-5
v_call: TRBV7-7
cdr3_aa: ASSSAGGLVETQY

j_call: TRBJ1-1
v_call: TRBV7-6
cdr3_aa: ASSAGQRNTEAF

j_call: TRBJ1-3
v_call: TRBV19
cdr3_aa: ASSRGQGPSGNTIY

j_call: TRBJ1-6
v_call: TRBV6-5
cdr3_aa: ASSYRGPNSPLH

j_call: TRBJ1-2
v_call: TRBV6-5
cdr3_aa: ASSAFFGAGYT

j_call: TRBJ2-1
v_call: TRBV19
cdr3_aa: ASSIGQPNNEQF

j_call: TRBJ2-2
v_call: TRBV6-5
cdr3_aa: ASSYSYTGELF

j_call: TRBJ2-7
v_call: TRBV5-1
cdr3_aa: ASSLGGGGLSYEQY

j_call: TRBJ2-7
v_call: TRBV7-8
cdr3_aa: ASSSTTGGTSEQY

j_call: TRBJ1-4
v_call: TRBV7-2
cdr3_aa: ASSPGTGLREKLF

j_call: TRBJ1-2
v_call: TRBV7-2
cdr3_aa: ASTTGSGDYGYT

j_call: -
v_call: TRBV4-1
cdr3_aa: ASSQGGLAGHLYEQY

j_call: TRBJ2-3
v_call: TRBV29-1
cdr3_aa: SVPGTGTTDTQY

j_call: TRBJ2-5
v_call: TRBV7-2
cdr3_aa: ASSSTSGGPPQETQY

j_call: TRBJ1-1
v_call: TRBV6-5
cdr3_aa: ASRSGTGTNTEAF